The clone carrying this T cell receptor (beta chain) has a count of ten or more. This sample stems from a study of CD8 T cells in ankylosing spondylitis. TCRdb passed the 5' RACE reads through MiXCR, listing each CDR3 protein once. The table lists 240,000 or so distinct CDR3 sequences, 8.6% of them singletons. J was trimmed by 3 bases and V by 5 bases; bases with no gene match: 13. CDR1 and CDR2 from the germline V gene are SQVTM and ANQGSEA. The CDR3 covers 16 residues. The V call is TRBV29-1, the J call TRBJ2-1; 7 positions match TRBD2. The sample consisted of blood, either unsorted or a sorted T cell fraction (not recorded which). The receptor was isolated from a male donor with ankylosing spondylitis or in good health (not recorded which). Written as DNA, the CDR3 is TGCAGCGTTCTCGGGGGGAGGGCCGGTAGCTACAATGAGCAGTTCTTC. This translates into CSVLGGRAGSYNEQFF.